This T cell receptor (beta chain) was identified in a study of shared clonotypes between healthy human individuals. Overall study: There were three CD4 naive, three CD4 memory, two CD8 naive and one CD8 memory plates per donor. The study's findings and limits: Large depth notwithstanding, sorted-subset sequencing proved incomplete by rarefaction. Clonotype sharing across a few donors was observed for roughly 5% of naive CD4 clonotypes. Represented diversity, genetic and exposure-history alike, was limited by few donors.

Germline lookup yields CDR1 SGHRS and CDR2 YFSETQ. This CDR3 is 15 amino acids long. The ends were cut back, 1 base at V and 5 bases at J, with 15 bases in the middle. Clones were read by immunoSEQ multiplex PCR, and TCRdb kept only the in-frame ones, dropping some. In the table there are over a million clones, about 70% of which are singletons. Worth noting for this clone: Its antigen is undetermined.

This receptor was identified in a man between 18 and 35 years old in good health. The V and J genes are TRBV5-1 and TRBJ1-2, with D possibly being TRBD1 (5 bases). The sample consisted of memory CD4+ T cells sorted from blood. Subset: CD45RA-negative fraction. The CDR3 spells CASSLTPGGGYGYTF. In DNA, the CDR3 is TGCGCCAGCAGCTTGACCCCCGGGGGAGGATATGGCTACACCTTC.